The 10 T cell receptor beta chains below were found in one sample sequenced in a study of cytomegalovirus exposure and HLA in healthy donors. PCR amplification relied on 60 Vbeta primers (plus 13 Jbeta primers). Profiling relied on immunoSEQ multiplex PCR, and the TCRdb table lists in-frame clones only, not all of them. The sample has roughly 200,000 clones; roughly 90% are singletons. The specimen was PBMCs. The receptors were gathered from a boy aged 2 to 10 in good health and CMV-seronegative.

Here the CDR3 DNA reads TGTGCCAGCAGTCGCGGCGGGGTGTATGGAAACACCATATATTTT. Its translation: CASSRGGVYGNTIYF. V usage is TRBV28 and J usage is TRBJ1-3; unclear D gene. V gave up 5 bases and J gave up 3 bases, with 14 bases separating them. The CDR3 contains 15 residues. The germline CDR1 and CDR2 sequences are MDHEN and SYDVKM.

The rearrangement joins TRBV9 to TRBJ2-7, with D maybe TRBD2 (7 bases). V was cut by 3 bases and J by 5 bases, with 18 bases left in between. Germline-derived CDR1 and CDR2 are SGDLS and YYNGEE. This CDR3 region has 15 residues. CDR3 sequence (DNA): TGTGCCAGCAGCGCTCAAGGGGGGGCACTAAACGAGCAGTACTTC. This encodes CASSAQGGALNEQYF.

The CDR3 region has the DNA TGTGCCAGCAGTGAATTAGGGAGGGCGGCCGGAAACACCATATATTTT. Translation: CASSELGRAAGNTIYF. The chain joins TRBV2 to TRBJ1-3; D gene ambiguous. The germline V gene has CDR1 SNHLY and CDR2 FYNNEI. CDR3 length: 16 residues. The V end was cut by 2 bases, the J end by 4 bases, with 15 bases between. Full variable domain (outside the CDR3, taken from reference TRBV2 and TRBJ1-3): EPEVTQTPSHQVTQMGQEVILRCVPISNHLYFYWYRQILGQKVEFLVSFYNNEISEKSEIFDDQFSVERPDGSNFTLKIRSTKLEDSAMYFCASSELGRAAGNTIYFGEGSWLTVV.

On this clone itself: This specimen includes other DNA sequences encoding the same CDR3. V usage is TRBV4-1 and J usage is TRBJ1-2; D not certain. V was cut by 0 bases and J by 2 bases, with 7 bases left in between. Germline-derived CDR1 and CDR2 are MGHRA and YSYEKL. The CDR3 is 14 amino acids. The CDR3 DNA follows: TGCGCCAGCAGCCAAGATCCCGGGAACTATGGCTACACCTTC. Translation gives CASSQDPGNYGYTF.

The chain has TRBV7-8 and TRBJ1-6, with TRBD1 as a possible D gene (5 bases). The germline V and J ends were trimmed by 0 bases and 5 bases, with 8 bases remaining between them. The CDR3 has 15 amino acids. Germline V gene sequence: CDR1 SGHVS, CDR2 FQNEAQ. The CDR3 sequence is CASSLAGADNSPLHF. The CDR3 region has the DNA TGTGCCAGCAGCTTAGCTGGGGCGGATAATTCACCCCTCCACTTT. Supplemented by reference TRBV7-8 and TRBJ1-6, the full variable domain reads GAGVSQSPRYKVAKRGQDVALRCDPISGHVSLFWYQQALGQGPEFLTYFQNEAQLDKSGLPSDRFFAERPEGSVSTLKIQRTQQEDSAVYLCASSLAGADNSPLHFGNGTRLTVT.

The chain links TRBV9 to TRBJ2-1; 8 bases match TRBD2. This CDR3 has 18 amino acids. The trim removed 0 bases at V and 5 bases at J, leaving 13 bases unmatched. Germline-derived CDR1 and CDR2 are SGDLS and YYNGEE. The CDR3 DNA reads TGTGCCAGCAGCGTAGAACGATCAAGCGGGGGTTTAAACAATGAGCAGTTCTTC. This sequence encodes CASSVERSSGGLNNEQFF.

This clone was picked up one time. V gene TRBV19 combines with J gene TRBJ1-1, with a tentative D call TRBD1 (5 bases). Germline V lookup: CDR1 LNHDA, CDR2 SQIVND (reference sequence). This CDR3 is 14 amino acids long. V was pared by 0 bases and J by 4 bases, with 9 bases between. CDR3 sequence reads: CASSIDRRGTEAFF. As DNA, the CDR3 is TGTGCCAGTAGTATAGATCGGAGGGGCACTGAAGCTTTCTTT.

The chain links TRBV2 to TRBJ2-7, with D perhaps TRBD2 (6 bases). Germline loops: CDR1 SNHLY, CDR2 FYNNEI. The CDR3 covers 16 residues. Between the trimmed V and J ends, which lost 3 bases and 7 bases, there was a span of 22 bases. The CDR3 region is CASSEKTDRGNGEQYF. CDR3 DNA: TGTGCCAGCAGTGAGAAGACAGACCGGGGGAATGGGGAGCAGTACTTC.

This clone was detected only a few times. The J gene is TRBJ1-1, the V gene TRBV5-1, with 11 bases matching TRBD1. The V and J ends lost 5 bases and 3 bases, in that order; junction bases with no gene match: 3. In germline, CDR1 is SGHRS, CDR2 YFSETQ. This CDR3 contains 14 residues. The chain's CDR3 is CASSGQGAYTEAFF. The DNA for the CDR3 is TGCGCCAGCAGTGGACAGGGGGCATACACTGAAGCTTTCTTT.

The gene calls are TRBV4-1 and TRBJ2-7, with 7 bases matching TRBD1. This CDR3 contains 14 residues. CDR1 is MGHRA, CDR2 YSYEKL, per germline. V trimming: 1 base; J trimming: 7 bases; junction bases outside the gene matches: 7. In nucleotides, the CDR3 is TGCGCCAGCAGCCAAGGGGCCCCACAGGGGGAGCAGTACTTC. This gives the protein CASSQGAPQGEQYF.